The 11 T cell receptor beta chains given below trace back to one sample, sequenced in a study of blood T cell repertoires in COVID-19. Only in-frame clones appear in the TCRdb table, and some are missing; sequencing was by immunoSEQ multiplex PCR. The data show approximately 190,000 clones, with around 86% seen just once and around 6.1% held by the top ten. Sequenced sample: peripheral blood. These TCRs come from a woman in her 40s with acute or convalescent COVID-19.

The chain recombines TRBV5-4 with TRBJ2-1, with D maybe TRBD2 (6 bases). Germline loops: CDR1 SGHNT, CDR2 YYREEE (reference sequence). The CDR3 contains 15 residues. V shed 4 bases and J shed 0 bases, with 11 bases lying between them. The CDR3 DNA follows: TGTGCCAGCAGCCGAGACGGGAGCTCCTACAATGAGCAGTTCTTC. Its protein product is CASSRDGSSYNEQFF.

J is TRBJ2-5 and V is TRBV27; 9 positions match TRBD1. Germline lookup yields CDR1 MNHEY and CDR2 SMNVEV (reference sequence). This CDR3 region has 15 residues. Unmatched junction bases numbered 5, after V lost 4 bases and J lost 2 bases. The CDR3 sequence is CASSSRQGGQETQYF. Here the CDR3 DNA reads TGTGCCAGCAGTTCTCGACAGGGGGGACAAGAGACCCAGTACTTC.

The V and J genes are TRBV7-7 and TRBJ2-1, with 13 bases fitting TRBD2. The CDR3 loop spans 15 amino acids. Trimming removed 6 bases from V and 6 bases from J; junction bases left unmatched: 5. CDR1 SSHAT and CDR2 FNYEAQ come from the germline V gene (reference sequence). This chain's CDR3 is CASSPGLAGSNEQFF. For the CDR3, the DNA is TGTGCCAGCAGTCCGGGACTAGCGGGATCCAATGAGCAGTTCTTC.

The chain's CDR3 is CASSLRDRDVWTNEKLFF. The CDR3 bases are TGTGCCAGCAGCCTCCGGGACAGGGACGTTTGGACTAATGAAAAACTGTTTTTT. V is TRBV28 and J is TRBJ1-4; 9 positions agree with TRBD1. V lost 6 bases, J lost 2 bases, and 13 bases stayed unmatched. Looked up from germline, CDR1 is MDHEN and CDR2 is SYDVKM. CDR3 length: 18 residues.

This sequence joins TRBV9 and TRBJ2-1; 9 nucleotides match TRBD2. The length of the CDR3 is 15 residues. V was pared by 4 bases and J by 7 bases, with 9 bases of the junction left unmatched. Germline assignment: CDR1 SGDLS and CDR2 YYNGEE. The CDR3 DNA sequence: TGTGCCAGCAGCTTTGCGGGGGGGCCTCTGAATGAGCAGTTCTTC. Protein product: CASSFAGGPLNEQFF.

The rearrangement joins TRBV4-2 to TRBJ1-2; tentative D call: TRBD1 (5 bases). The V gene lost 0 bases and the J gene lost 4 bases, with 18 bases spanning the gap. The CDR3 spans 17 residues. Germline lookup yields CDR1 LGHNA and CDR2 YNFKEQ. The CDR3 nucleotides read TGTGCCAGCAGCCAAGATCCCAGCCGCCTACAGGTCTATGGCTACACCTTC. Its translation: CASSQDPSRLQVYGYTF.

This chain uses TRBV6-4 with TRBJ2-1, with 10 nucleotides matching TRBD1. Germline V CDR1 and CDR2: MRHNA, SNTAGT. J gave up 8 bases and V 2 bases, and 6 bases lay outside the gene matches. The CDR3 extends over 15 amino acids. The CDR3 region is CASSDTRQGADEQFF. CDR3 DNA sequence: TGTGCCAGCAGTGACACGAGACAGGGGGCGGATGAGCAGTTCTTC.

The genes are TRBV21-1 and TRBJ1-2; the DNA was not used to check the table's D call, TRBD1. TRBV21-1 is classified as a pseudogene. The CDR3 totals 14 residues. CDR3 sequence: CASSKMGSLYGYTF. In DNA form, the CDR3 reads TGTGCCAGCAGCAAAATGGGCAGCCTCTATGGCTACACCTTC.

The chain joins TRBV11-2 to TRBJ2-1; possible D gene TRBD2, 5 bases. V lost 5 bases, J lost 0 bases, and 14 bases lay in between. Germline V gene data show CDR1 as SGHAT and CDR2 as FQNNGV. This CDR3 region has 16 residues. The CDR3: CASSQIKRSSYNEQFF. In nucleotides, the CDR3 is TGTGCCAGCAGCCAGATAAAGCGGAGCTCCTACAATGAGCAGTTCTTC. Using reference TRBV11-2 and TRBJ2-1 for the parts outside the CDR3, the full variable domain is EAGVAQSPRYKIIEKRQSVAFWCNPISGHATLYWYQQILGQGPKLLIQFQNNGVVDDSQLPKDRFSAERLKGVDSTLKIQPAKLEDSAVYLCASSQIKRSSYNEQFFGPGTRLTVL.

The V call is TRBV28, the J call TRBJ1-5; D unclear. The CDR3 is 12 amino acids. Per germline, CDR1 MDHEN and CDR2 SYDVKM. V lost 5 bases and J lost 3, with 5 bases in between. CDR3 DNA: TGTGCCAGCAGTCGGGACAATCAGCCCCAGCATTTT. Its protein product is CASSRDNQPQHF.

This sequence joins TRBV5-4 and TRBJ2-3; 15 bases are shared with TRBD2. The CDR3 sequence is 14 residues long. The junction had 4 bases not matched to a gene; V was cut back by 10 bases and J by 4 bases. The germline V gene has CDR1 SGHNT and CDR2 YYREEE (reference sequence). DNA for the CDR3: TGTGCCGGGCGGACTAGCGGGGGGGCAGATACGCAGTATTTT. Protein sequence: CAGRTSGGADTQYF. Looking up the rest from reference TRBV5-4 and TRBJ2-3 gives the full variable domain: ETGVTQSPTHLIKTRGQQVTLRCSSQSGHNTVSWYQQALGQGPQFIFQYYREEENGRGNFPPRFSGLQFPNYSSELNVNALELDDSALYLCAGRTSGGADTQYFGPGTRLTVL.